Reported below is one T cell receptor beta chain. Its antigen remains unknown. 13 Jbeta primers and 60 Vbeta primers were used for the PCR. Profiled with immunoSEQ multiplex PCR; TCRdb holds only in-frame clones, not every one. The data contain fewer than 250,000 clones, around 86% of them singletons. This record comes from a study of cytomegalovirus exposure and HLA in healthy donors. Study outcomes and limitations: The study labeled 180 or so TCR beta chains cytomegalovirus-associated.

The CDR3 extends over 18 amino acids. The germline gives CDR1 SGHRS, CDR2 YFSETQ. The junction had 5 bases not matched to a gene; V was cut back by 0 bases and J by 0 bases. Material for sequencing was PBMCs. The TCR comes from a man aged 30 to 39 in good health and CMV-seronegative. The V and J genes are TRBV5-1 and TRBJ2-3, with TRBD2 matching over 12 bases. CDR3 nucleotide sequence: TGCGCCAGCAGCTTGGGTGGACTAGCGGGGACTAGCACAGATACGCAGTATTTT. Amino acid sequence: CASSLGGLAGTSTDTQYF.